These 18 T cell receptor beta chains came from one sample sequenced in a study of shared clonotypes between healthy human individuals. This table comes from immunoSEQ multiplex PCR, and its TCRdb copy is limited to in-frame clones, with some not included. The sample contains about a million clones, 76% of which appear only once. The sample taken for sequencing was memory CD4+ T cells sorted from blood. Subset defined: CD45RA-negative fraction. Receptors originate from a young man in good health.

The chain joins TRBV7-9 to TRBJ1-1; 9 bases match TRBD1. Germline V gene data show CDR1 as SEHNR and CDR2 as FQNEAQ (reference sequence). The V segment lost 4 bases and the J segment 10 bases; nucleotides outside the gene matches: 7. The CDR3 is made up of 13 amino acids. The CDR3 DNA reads TGTGCCAGCAGCTACGGAGACAGGGGGGGAGCTTTCTTT. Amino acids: CASSYGDRGGAFF.

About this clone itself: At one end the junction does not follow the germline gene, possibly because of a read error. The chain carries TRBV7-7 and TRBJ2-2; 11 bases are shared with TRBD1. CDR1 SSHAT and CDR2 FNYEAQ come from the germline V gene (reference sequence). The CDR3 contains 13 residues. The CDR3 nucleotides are TGTGCTAGCAGCATAGATGGGACAGGGGGGCTGTTTTTT. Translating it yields CASSIDGTGGLFF.

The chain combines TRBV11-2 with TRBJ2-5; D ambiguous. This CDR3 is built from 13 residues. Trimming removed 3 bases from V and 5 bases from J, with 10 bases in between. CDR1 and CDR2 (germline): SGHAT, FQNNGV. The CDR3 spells CASSFGVRETQYF. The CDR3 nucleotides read TGTGCCAGCAGCTTTGGGGTCCGGGAGACCCAGTACTTC.

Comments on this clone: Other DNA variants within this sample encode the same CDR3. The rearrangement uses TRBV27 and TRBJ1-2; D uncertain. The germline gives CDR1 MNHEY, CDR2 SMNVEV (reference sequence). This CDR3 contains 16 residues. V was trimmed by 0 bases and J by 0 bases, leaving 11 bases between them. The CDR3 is CASSLSRTVANYGYTF. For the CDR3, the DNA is TGTGCCAGCAGTTTATCCAGGACCGTTGCTAACTATGGCTACACCTTC.

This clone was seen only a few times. CDR3: CWKTEAFF. The DNA for the CDR3 is TGTTGGAAGACTGAAGCTTTCTTT. The chain joins TRBV19 to TRBJ1-1; D is unresolved. The germline V gene has CDR1 LNHDA and CDR2 SQIVND (reference sequence). This CDR3 spans 8 amino acids.

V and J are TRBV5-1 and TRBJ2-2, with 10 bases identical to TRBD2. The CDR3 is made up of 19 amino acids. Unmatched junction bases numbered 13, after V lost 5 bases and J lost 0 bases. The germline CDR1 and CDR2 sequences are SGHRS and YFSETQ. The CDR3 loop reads CASRPELTSGPSNTGELFF. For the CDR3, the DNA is TGCGCCAGCAGGCCCGAGCTGACTAGCGGGCCCTCGAACACCGGGGAGCTGTTTTTT.

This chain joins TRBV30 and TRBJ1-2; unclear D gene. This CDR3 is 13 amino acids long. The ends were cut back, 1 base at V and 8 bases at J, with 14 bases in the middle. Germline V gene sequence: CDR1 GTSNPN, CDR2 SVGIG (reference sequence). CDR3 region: CAWSEGSLGGYTF. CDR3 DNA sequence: TGTGCCTGGAGTGAAGGAAGTTTAGGAGGCTACACCTTC.

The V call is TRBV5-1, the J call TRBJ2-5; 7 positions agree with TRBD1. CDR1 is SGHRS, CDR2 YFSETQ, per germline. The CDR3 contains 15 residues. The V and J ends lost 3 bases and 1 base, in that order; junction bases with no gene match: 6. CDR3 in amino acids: CASSWQTGIQETQYF. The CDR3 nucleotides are TGCGCCAGCAGCTGGCAGACAGGGATCCAAGAGACCCAGTACTTC. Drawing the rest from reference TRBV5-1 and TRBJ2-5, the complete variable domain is KAGVTQTPRYLIKTRGQQVTLSCSPISGHRSVSWYQQTPGQGLQFLFEYFSETQRNKGNFPGRFSGRQFSNSRSEMNVSTLELGDSALYLCASSWQTGIQETQYFGPGTRLLVL.

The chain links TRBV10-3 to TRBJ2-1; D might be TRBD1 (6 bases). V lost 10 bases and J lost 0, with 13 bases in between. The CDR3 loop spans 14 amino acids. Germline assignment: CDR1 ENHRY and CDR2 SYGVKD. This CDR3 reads CASGGQSSYNEQFF. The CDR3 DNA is TGTGCCAGTGGTGGACAGAGCTCCTACAATGAGCAGTTCTTC.

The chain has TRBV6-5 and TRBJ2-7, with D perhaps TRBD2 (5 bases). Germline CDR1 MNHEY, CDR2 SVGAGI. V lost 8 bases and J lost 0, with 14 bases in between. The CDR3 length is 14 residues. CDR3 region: CASRLGRDSYEQYF. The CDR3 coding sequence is TGTGCCAGCCGCCTCGGACGGGACTCCTACGAGCAGTACTTC.

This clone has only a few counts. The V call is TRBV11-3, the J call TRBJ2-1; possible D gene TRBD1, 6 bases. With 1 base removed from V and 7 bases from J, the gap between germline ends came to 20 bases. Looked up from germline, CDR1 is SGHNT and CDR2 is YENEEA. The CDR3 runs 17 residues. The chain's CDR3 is CASSLGRSFQTGNEQFF. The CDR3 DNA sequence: TGTGCCAGCAGCTTAGGAAGGTCTTTTCAGACAGGTAATGAGCAGTTCTTC.

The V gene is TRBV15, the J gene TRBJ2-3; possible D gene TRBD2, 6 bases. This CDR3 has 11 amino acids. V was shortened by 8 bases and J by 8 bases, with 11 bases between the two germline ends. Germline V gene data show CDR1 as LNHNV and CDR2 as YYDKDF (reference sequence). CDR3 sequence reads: CATPLALTQYF. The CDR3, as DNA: TGTGCCACCCCCCTAGCGCTTACGCAGTATTTT.

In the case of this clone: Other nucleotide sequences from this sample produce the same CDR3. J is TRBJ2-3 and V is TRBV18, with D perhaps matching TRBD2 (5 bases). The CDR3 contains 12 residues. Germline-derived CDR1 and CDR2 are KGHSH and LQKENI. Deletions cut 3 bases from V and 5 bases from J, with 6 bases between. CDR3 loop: CASSPGKDTQYF. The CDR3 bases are TGTGCCAGCTCACCCGGGAAAGATACGCAGTATTTT.

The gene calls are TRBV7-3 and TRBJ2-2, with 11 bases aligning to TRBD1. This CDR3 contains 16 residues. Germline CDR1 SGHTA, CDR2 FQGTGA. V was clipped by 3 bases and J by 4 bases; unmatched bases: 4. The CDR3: CASSFPGTGGTGELFF. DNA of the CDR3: TGTGCCAGCAGCTTCCCCGGGACAGGGGGCACCGGGGAGCTGTTTTTT. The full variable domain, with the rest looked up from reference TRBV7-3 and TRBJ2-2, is GAGVSQTPSNKVTEKGKYVELRCDPISGHTALYWYRQSLGQGPEFLIYFQGTGAADDSGLPNDRFFAVRPEGSVSTLKIQRTERGDSAVYLCASSFPGTGGTGELFFGEGSRLTVL.

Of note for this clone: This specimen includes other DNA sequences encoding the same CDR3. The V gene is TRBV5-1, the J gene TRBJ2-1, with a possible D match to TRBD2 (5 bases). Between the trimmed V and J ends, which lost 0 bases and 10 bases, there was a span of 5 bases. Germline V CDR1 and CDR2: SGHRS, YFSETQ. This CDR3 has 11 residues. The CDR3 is CASSLEREQFF. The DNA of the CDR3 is TGCGCCAGCAGCTTGGAGCGGGAGCAGTTCTTC. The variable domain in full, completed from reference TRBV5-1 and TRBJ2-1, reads KAGVTQTPRYLIKTRGQQVTLSCSPISGHRSVSWYQQTPGQGLQFLFEYFSETQRNKGNFPGRFSGRQFSNSRSEMNVSTLELGDSALYLCASSLEREQFFGPGTRLTVL.

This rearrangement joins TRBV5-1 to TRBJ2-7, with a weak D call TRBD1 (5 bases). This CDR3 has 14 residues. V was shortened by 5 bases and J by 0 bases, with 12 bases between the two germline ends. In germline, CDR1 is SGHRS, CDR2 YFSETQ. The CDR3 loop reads CASRTQGNSYEQYF. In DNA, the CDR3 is TGCGCCAGCAGAACGCAGGGAAACTCCTACGAGCAGTACTTC.

The CDR3 DNA reads TGCGCCAGCAGCCCCGAGAGGGGTACGCAGTATTTT. It is translated as CASSPERGTQYF. The rearrangement links TRBV5-1 to TRBJ2-3; either TRBD1 or TRBD2 may supply D (5 bases each). The V end was cut by 4 bases, the J end by 8 bases, with 11 bases between. The germline V gene has CDR1 SGHRS and CDR2 YFSETQ. This CDR3 comprises 12 residues. Complete variable domain (other parts from reference TRBV5-1 and TRBJ2-3): KAGVTQTPRYLIKTRGQQVTLSCSPISGHRSVSWYQQTPGQGLQFLFEYFSETQRNKGNFPGRFSGRQFSNSRSEMNVSTLELGDSALYLCASSPERGTQYFGPGTRLTVL.

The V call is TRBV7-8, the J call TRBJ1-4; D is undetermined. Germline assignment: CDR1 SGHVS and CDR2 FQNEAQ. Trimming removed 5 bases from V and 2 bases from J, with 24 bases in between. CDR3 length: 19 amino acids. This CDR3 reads CASSQKGGAQMGTNEKLFF. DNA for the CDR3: TGTGCCAGCAGCCAAAAAGGTGGAGCGCAGATGGGTACTAATGAAAAACTGTTTTTT.